This entry describes one TCR beta chain. There are 15 residues in the CDR3. V was trimmed by 5 bases and J by 4 bases, leaving 15 bases between them. The germline V gene has CDR1 MNHNY and CDR2 SVGAGI (reference sequence). In the source study's methods: Reference gene primer amplification gave estimated nucleated cell counts. Profiled with immunoSEQ multiplex PCR; TCRdb holds only in-frame clones, not every one. That table gives V, J and clone size, and the DNA gave D and trimming. The sample carries hundreds of thousands of clones, 85% to 90% recorded once. This record belongs to a study of blood T cell repertoires in COVID-19.

Source material: peripheral blood. This receptor was identified in an elderly man with acute or convalescent COVID-19. The rearrangement links TRBV6-6 to TRBJ1-5; tentative D call: TRBD1 (6 bases). The CDR3 bases are TGTGCCAGCAGTGTCGGACAGTTAGGGAATCAGCCCCAGCATTTT. Its protein product is CASSVGQLGNQPQHF.